This TCR beta chain came from a study of blood T cells in healthy people across ages. There are many counts of this clonotype. What it binds is unknown. Regarding the study as a whole: Strong correlation existed between TCR beta diversity and naive T cell percentage.

The CDR3 length is 16 residues. Germline values: CDR1 SGDLS, CDR2 YYNGEE. The V end lost 0 bases, the J end lost 2 bases, and 14 bases lay between the germline ends. Primed by a sample-barcoded 5' primer and a J-beta primer mix, a second PCR proceeded for 7 to 11 cycles. TCRdb reprocessed the 5' RACE reads with MiXCR, giving one entry per CDR3 protein. Seen here are roughly 700,000 distinct CDR3 sequences, roughly 32% observed once, and the top ten hold roughly 14%. The sample, about 10 milliliters of peripheral blood, was drawn from each donor. Per sample, extraction of total RNA gave at least 6 micrograms in every case.

The sequence came from a woman of 80 years or more in good health. The sequencing input was blood. V and J are TRBV9 and TRBJ1-2; no reliable D call. CDR3: CASSVAADLGNYGYTF. DNA for the CDR3: TGTGCCAGCAGCGTAGCTGCAGATCTGGGAAACTATGGCTACACCTTC.